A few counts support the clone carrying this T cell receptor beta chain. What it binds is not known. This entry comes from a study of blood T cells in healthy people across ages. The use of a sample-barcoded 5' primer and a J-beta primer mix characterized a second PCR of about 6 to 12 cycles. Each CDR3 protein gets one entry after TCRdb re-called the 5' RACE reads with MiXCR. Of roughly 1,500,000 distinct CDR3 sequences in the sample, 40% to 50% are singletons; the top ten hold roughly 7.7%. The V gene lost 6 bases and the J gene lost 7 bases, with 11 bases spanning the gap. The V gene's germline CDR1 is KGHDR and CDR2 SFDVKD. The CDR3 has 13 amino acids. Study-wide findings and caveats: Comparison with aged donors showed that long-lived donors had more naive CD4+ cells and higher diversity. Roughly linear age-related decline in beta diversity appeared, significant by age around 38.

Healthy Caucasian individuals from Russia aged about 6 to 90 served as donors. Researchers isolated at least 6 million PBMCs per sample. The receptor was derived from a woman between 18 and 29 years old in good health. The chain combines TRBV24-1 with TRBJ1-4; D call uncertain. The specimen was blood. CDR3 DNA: TGTGCCACCAGTCGGTCAACAAGTGAAAAACTGTTTTTT. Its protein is CATSRSTSEKLFF.